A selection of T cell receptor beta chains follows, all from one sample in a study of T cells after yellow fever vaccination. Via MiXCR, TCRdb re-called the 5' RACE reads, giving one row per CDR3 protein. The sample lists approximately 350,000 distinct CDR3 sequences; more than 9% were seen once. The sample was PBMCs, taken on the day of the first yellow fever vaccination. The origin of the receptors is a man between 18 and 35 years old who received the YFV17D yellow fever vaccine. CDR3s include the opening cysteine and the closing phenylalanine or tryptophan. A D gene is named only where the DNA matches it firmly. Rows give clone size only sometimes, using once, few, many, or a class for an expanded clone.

CDR3: CASSWTGYNQPQHF
DNA: TGTGCCAGCAGCTGGACAGGGTACAATCAGCCCCAGCATTTT
size: few
D: TRBD1
J: TRBJ1-5
V: TRBV12-3/TRBV12-4

CDR3: CASSGAGGPGANVLTF
DNA: TGCGCCAGCAGCGGGGCGGGTGGACCTGGGGCCAACGTCCTGACTTTC
size: -
D: -
J: TRBJ2-6
V: TRBV4-1

CDR3: CASSLGSGRVVDTQYF
DNA: TGCGCCAGCAGCTTGGGTAGCGGGAGAGTGGTAGATACGCAGTATTTT
size: few
D: TRBD2
J: TRBJ2-3
V: TRBV5-1

CDR3: CASSSQGALSNQPQHF
DNA: TGTGCCAGCAGCTCCCAGGGGGCATTAAGCAATCAGCCCCAGCATTTT
size: -
D: TRBD1
J: TRBJ1-5
V: TRBV7-2

CDR3: CASSLAGATGYYGYTF
DNA: TGTGCCAGCAGCTTAGCGGGGGCGACAGGGTACTATGGCTACACCTTC
size: -
D: TRBD1
J: TRBJ1-2
V: TRBV7-9

CDR3: CASSSSGPEAFF
DNA: TGTGCCAGCAGTTCATCTGGTCCTGAAGCTTTCTTT
size: -
D: -
J: TRBJ1-1
V: TRBV12-3/TRBV12-4

CDR3: CASSLGRQGRNEQFF
DNA: TGTGCCAGCAGCTTGGGTCGACAGGGTAGGAATGAGCAGTTCTTC
size: few
D: TRBD1
J: TRBJ2-1
V: TRBV11-3

CDR3: CASSLSGAALTDTQYF
DNA: TGTGCCAGCAGCTTATCAGGGGCTGCCCTCACAGATACGCAGTATTTT
size: -
D: -
J: TRBJ2-3
V: TRBV11-2

CDR3: CSARPGGNQPQHF
DNA: TGCAGTGCTAGACCAGGAGGCAATCAGCCCCAGCATTTT
size: few
D: -
J: TRBJ1-5
V: TRBV20-1

CDR3: CASSPSWTKNIQYF
DNA: TGTGCCAGCAGTCCGAGCTGGACCAAAAACATTCAGTACTTC
size: -
D: -
J: TRBJ2-4
V: TRBV28

CDR3: CASSRLAQLPTGELFF
DNA: TGTGCCAGCAGCCGACTAGCTCAACTCCCCACCGGGGAGCTGTTTTTT
size: -
D: TRBD2
J: TRBJ2-2
V: TRBV12-3/TRBV12-4

CDR3: CASSQSVAGSYNEQFF
DNA: TGCGCCAGCAGCCAGTCCGTAGCGGGCTCCTACAATGAGCAGTTCTTC
size: few
D: TRBD2
J: TRBJ2-1
V: TRBV4-3

CDR3: CASSYGSSYNSPLHF
DNA: TGTGCCAGCAGTTACGGGAGCTCCTATAATTCACCCCTCCACTTT
size: many
D: -
J: TRBJ1-6
V: TRBV6-5

CDR3: CASSYSTRTGFEQYF
DNA: TGTGCCAGCAGTTACTCGACCAGGACGGGCTTTGAGCAGTACTTC
size: -
D: -
J: TRBJ2-7
V: TRBV6-5

CDR3: CASSHYLRDRESGYTF
DNA: TGCGCCAGCAGCCATTACCTCCGGGACAGGGAAAGTGGCTACACCTTC
size: many
D: TRBD1
J: TRBJ1-2
V: TRBV4-1

CDR3: CASSSRTSGGFYTDTQYF
DNA: TGTGCCAGCAGTTCGCGGACTAGCGGGGGGTTCTACACAGATACGCAGTATTTT
size: -
D: TRBD2
J: TRBJ2-3
V: TRBV27

CDR3: CASSQYTDTQYF
DNA: TGTGCCAGCAGCCAATACACAGATACGCAGTATTTT
size: few
D: -
J: TRBJ2-3
V: TRBV2

CDR3: CASSYLAGGPVQQYF
DNA: TGTGCCAGCAGTTACCTAGCGGGGGGGCCGGTGCAGCAGTATTTT
size: -
D: TRBD2
J: TRBJ2-3
V: TRBV6-5

CDR3: CASSGGGHGLYGYTF
DNA: TGTGCCAGCAGTGGGGGGGGTCACGGGCTTTATGGCTACACCTTC
size: few
D: -
J: TRBJ1-2
V: TRBV28

CDR3: CATRENTEAFF
DNA: TGTGCCACCCGGGAGAACACTGAAGCTTTCTTT
size: many
D: -
J: TRBJ1-1
V: TRBV15

CDR3: CASSPGITVGDTQYF
DNA: TGCGCCAGCAGCCCAGGGATCACGGTTGGAGATACGCAGTATTTT
size: few
D: -
J: TRBJ2-3
V: TRBV5-1

CDR3: CASSLETAGGPYEQYF
DNA: TGCGCCAGCAGCTTGGAGACAGCGGGGGGGCCCTACGAGCAGTACTTC
size: -
D: TRBD2
J: TRBJ2-7
V: TRBV5-1

CDR3: CASRRERDSPLHF
DNA: TGTGCCAGCAGACGGGAGCGGGATTCACCCCTCCACTTT
size: many
D: -
J: TRBJ1-6
V: TRBV5-4

CDR3: CATSTGGRKLFF
DNA: TGTGCCACCAGCACAGGGGGGCGAAAACTGTTTTTT
size: -
D: TRBD1
J: TRBJ1-4
V: TRBV15

CDR3: CASGPGREKLFF
DNA: TGCGCCAGCGGACCGGGGAGAGAAAAACTGTTTTTT
size: -
D: -
J: TRBJ1-4
V: TRBV4-3

CDR3: CSVAEGTNSPLHF
DNA: TGCAGCGTTGCTGAAGGGACTAATTCACCCCTCCACTTT
size: many
D: -
J: TRBJ1-6
V: TRBV29-1

CDR3: CASSFVGFGNTIYF
DNA: TGCGCCAGCAGCTTCGTAGGGTTTGGAAACACCATATATTTT
size: few
D: -
J: TRBJ1-3
V: TRBV5-1

CDR3: CATSDAGTGITGELFF
DNA: TGTGCCACCAGTGACGCCGGGACAGGGATCACCGGGGAGCTGTTTTTT
size: few
D: TRBD1
J: TRBJ2-2
V: TRBV24-1

CDR3: CASSQYRDEEKLFF
DNA: TGTGCCAGCAGCCAGTACAGGGATGAGGAAAAACTGTTTTTT
size: many
D: -
J: TRBJ1-4
V: TRBV3-2

CDR3: CASRRRGAGEKLFF
DNA: TGTGCCAGCAGGAGAAGGGGGGCCGGCGAAAAACTGTTTTTT
size: -
D: -
J: TRBJ1-4
V: TRBV2

CDR3: CATRTGAYGYTF
DNA: TGTGCCACCAGGACAGGGGCCTATGGCTACACCTTC
size: once
D: TRBD1
J: TRBJ1-2
V: TRBV28

CDR3: CASSADTDTQYF
DNA: TGTGCCAGCAGCGCGGACACAGATACGCAGTATTTT
size: -
D: -
J: TRBJ2-3
V: TRBV11-3

CDR3: CASSPPWAGEQEELFF
DNA: TGTGCCAGCAGTCCCCCATGGGCGGGGGAACAGGAGGAGCTGTTTTTT
size: -
D: TRBD2
J: TRBJ2-2
V: TRBV7-2

CDR3: CASSQSIFSGTGGRVNYGYTF
DNA: TGCGCCAGCAGCCAATCGATATTCTCGGGGACAGGGGGACGGGTTAACTATGGCTACACCTTC
size: many
D: TRBD1
J: TRBJ1-2
V: TRBV4-1

CDR3: CASSRQGTANTGELFF
DNA: TGTGCCAGCTCACGGCAGGGGACCGCGAACACCGGGGAGCTGTTTTTT
size: many
D: -
J: TRBJ2-2
V: TRBV18

CDR3: CASSESTGTGGGRAFF
DNA: TGTGCCAGCAGTGAGAGCACCGGGACAGGGGGCGGGAGAGCTTTCTTT
size: few
D: TRBD1
J: TRBJ1-1
V: TRBV6-4

CDR3: CASSVETGANTIYF
DNA: TGTGCCAGCAGCGTAGAAACAGGGGCGAACACCATATATTTT
size: few
D: TRBD1
J: TRBJ1-3
V: TRBV9

CDR3: CASSTMPRPTNEKLFF
DNA: TGTGCCAGCAGCACGATGCCCCGTCCAACTAATGAAAAACTGTTTTTT
size: few
D: -
J: TRBJ1-4
V: TRBV5-6

CDR3: CASSLNKEQFF
DNA: TGCGCCAGCAGCTTGAACAAGGAGCAGTTCTTC
size: few
D: -
J: TRBJ2-1
V: TRBV5-1

CDR3: CASSGVNYGYTF
DNA: TGTGCCAGCAGCGGAGTAAACTATGGCTACACCTTC
size: few
D: -
J: TRBJ1-2
V: TRBV9

CDR3: CASRRGYSGSTDTQYF
DNA: TGTGCCAGCCGGAGGGGGTACAGCGGGAGCACAGATACGCAGTATTTT
size: few
D: -
J: TRBJ2-3
V: TRBV11-1

CDR3: CASSQEGGPRAHTGELFF
DNA: TGTGCCAGCAGCCAAGAAGGGGGGCCCAGGGCGCACACCGGGGAGCTGTTTTTT
size: few
D: -
J: TRBJ2-2
V: TRBV4-2